The 23 T cell receptor beta chains in this list originate from one sample, sequenced in a study of blood T cell repertoires in COVID-19. Sequenced by immunoSEQ multiplex PCR; TCRdb stores in-frame clones only, minus some. Of roughly 200,000 clones in the sample, 80% were seen once. Sequenced sample: peripheral blood. The receptors come from a man aged 65-85 years with active or convalescent COVID-19.

V is TRBV6-5 and J is TRBJ1-1; 7 nucleotides line up with TRBD1. The CDR3 consists of 11 residues. Germline V gene lookup returns CDR1 MNHEY and CDR2 SVGAGI. Losses at the gene ends were 7 bases for V and 7 bases for J; bases not matched to a gene: 3. CDR3 residues: CASTSGGEAFF. The CDR3 DNA reads as TGTGCCAGCACTTCAGGGGGTGAAGCTTTCTTT.

V usage is TRBV9 and J usage is TRBJ2-5, with D perhaps TRBD1 (6 bases). Per germline, CDR1 SGDLS and CDR2 YYNGEE. The CDR3 length is 16 residues. Trimming stripped 0 bases from V and 3 bases from J, with 15 bases between. CDR3 residues: CASSVGYGGREETQYF. The CDR3 nucleotides read TGTGCCAGCAGCGTAGGGTATGGGGGCAGGGAAGAGACCCAGTACTTC.

The J gene is TRBJ2-7, the V gene TRBV27; D possibly corresponds to TRBD2 (5 bases). Germline values: CDR1 MNHEY, CDR2 SMNVEV (reference sequence). The CDR3 loop spans 15 amino acids. V was shortened by 6 bases and J by 7 bases, with 22 bases between the two germline ends. CDR3 nucleotide sequence: TGTGCCAGCAGCCCCCCTCTTGCGGGCTTTGATGAGCAGTACTTC. Translated: CASSPPLAGFDEQYF.

The chain has TRBV3-1 (or the pseudogene TRBV3-2) and TRBJ2-7; D call uncertain. Germline V gene lookup returns CDR1 LGHDT and CDR2 YNNKEL (reference sequence). V was clipped by 0 bases and J by 5 bases, with 11 bases between them. The length of the CDR3 is 14 residues. In DNA, the CDR3 is TGTGCCAGCAGCCAAGATCGACATACCAACGAGCAGTACTTC. It codes for CASSQDRHTNEQYF.

This chain connects TRBV6-5 to TRBJ1-2, with 10 positions matching TRBD1. The CDR3 consists of 15 residues. CDR1 is MNHEY and CDR2 is SVGAGI in the germline V gene. Germline trimming cut 6 bases from V and 7 bases from J; bases unmatched to any gene: 11. The CDR3 DNA reads TGTGCCAGCAGGCCACCGGGACAGGGGTTTGGTGGCTACACCTTC. Translation: CASRPPGQGFGGYTF.

This clone was found once. The chain carries TRBV4-2 and TRBJ1-1; the D is unclear. Germline V gene sequence: CDR1 LGHNA, CDR2 YNFKEQ. Trimming cost V 4 bases and J 1 base, with 13 bases left between them. This CDR3 has 15 residues. The CDR3: CASSPLTEANTEAFF. The DNA for the CDR3 is TGTGCCAGCAGCCCCCTCACCGAGGCGAACACTGAAGCTTTCTTT.

The V gene is TRBV2, the J gene TRBJ1-1, with D perhaps TRBD1 (5 bases). CDR1 and CDR2 (germline): SNHLY, FYNNEI. This CDR3 region has 15 residues. V was trimmed by 6 bases and J by 0 bases, leaving 14 bases between them. CDR3 amino acids: CASRVTTGVNTEAFF. The CDR3 coding sequence is TGTGCCAGCAGGGTCACCACGGGGGTGAACACTGAAGCTTTCTTT.

This chain links TRBV10-2 with TRBJ1-4; TRBD1 matches 9 bases. The germline V gene has CDR1 WSHSY and CDR2 SAAADI. The CDR3 covers 15 residues. With V trimmed by 6 bases and J by 6 bases, 8 bases remained unmatched. CDR3 nucleotide sequence: TGCGCCAGCAGGACCGGGACAGGGAGGGATGAAAAACTGTTTTTT. The encoded protein is CASRTGTGRDEKLFF.

The chain recombines TRBV7-8 with TRBJ2-1; tentative D call: TRBD2 (6 bases). The germline CDR1 and CDR2 sequences are SGHVS and FQNEAQ. The V end lost 2 bases, the J end lost 5 bases, and 22 bases lay between the germline ends. This CDR3 contains 18 residues. CDR3 DNA: TGTGCCAGCAGCTTAATAGGGCGGGGTATAGACCATGACAATGAGCAGTTCTTC. This encodes CASSLIGRGIDHDNEQFF.

The gene calls are TRBV5-1 and TRBJ1-4; 7 bases align to TRBD1. The CDR3 consists of 17 residues. In germline, CDR1 is SGHRS, CDR2 YFSETQ. V was pared by 4 bases and J by 8 bases, with 17 bases of the junction left unmatched. CDR3 coding DNA: TGCGCCAGCAGCGCGAGCCCTTTCCCCCAGGGGGAGGAAAAACTGTTTTTT. Protein: CASSASPFPQGEEKLFF.

The gene calls are TRBV5-1 and TRBJ2-5; 10 bases agree with TRBD2. V shed 4 bases and J 2 bases; nucleotides not matched to a gene: 5. Germline CDR1 and CDR2: SGHRS and YFSETQ. The CDR3 length is 15 residues. In DNA form, the CDR3 reads TGCGCCAGCAGCCCTGGGACTAGCGAACAAGAGACCCAGTACTTC. It is translated as CASSPGTSEQETQYF.

The chain's CDR3 is CASSINGQGRRSPLHF. CDR3 nucleotide sequence: TGTGCCAGTAGTATCAATGGACAGGGTCGTCGATCACCCCTCCACTTT. This chain connects TRBV19 to TRBJ1-6; the match to TRBD1 covers 8 bases. V shed 3 bases and J 10 bases; nucleotides not matched to a gene: 11. There are 16 residues in the CDR3. CDR1 is LNHDA and CDR2 is SQIVND in the germline V gene (reference sequence).

The V call is TRBV18, the J call TRBJ1-1; 8 nucleotides line up with TRBD1. Per germline, CDR1 KGHSH and CDR2 LQKENI. This CDR3 has 15 residues. Losses at the gene ends were 3 bases for V and 4 bases for J; bases not matched to a gene: 7. CDR3 sequence (DNA): TGTGCCAGCTCACCTGGGGTAGACAGGGGCACTGAAGCTTTCTTT. This gives the protein CASSPGVDRGTEAFF. The variable domain in full, with the rest retrieved from reference TRBV18 and TRBJ1-1, is NAGVMQNPRHLVRRRGQEARLRCSPMKGHSHVYWYRQLPEEGLKFMVYLQKENIIDESGMPKERFSAEFPKEGPSILRIQQVVRGDSAAYFCASSPGVDRGTEAFFGQGTRLTVV.

V usage is TRBV6-2 or TRBV6-3 and J usage is TRBJ2-5; tentative D call: TRBD1 (5 bases). CDR3 length equals 12 residues. V was shortened by 2 bases and J by 9 bases, with 10 bases between the two germline ends. Germline lookup yields CDR1 MNHEY and CDR2 SVGEGT. The DNA of the CDR3 is TGTGCCAGCAGTTACGCAGGGAATGCCCAGTACTTC. It is translated as CASSYAGNAQYF.

The chain combines TRBV18 with TRBJ1-6, with 7 nucleotides matching TRBD1. V lost 3 bases to trimming and J lost 13 bases; unmatched junction nucleotides: 15. Germline V gene sequence: CDR1 KGHSH, CDR2 LQKENI. This CDR3 comprises 16 residues. CDR3 amino acids: CASSPNSGTETSPLHF. The CDR3 bases are TGTGCCAGCTCACCGAATTCCGGGACAGAGACCAGTCCCCTCCACTTT. Together with reference TRBV18 and TRBJ1-6, the CDR3 gives the full variable domain: NAGVMQNPRHLVRRRGQEARLRCSPMKGHSHVYWYRQLPEEGLKFMVYLQKENIIDESGMPKERFSAEFPKEGPSILRIQQVVRGDSAAYFCASSPNSGTETSPLHFGNGTRLTVT.

J is TRBJ2-7 and V is TRBV5-1, with 8 bases lining up with TRBD2. CDR1 and CDR2 from the germline V gene are SGHRS and YFSETQ. With 0 bases clipped from V and 4 bases from J, the junction kept 6 bases outside the gene matches. The CDR3 length is 15 residues. DNA for the CDR3: TGCGCCAGCAGCTTGGGTGCTGCGGGAGGTTACGAGCAGTACTTC. Its translation is CASSLGAAGGYEQYF.

The rearrangement joins TRBV18 to TRBJ1-5; 9 bases agree with TRBD1. CDR1 and CDR2 from the germline V gene are KGHSH and LQKENI. V trimming: 4 bases; J trimming: 4 bases; junction bases outside the gene matches: 8. The CDR3 is 16 amino acids. The CDR3 spells CASSLSGQGPNQPQHF. In DNA, the CDR3 is TGTGCCAGCTCACTATCGGGACAGGGCCCGAATCAGCCCCAGCATTTT.

This rearrangement joins TRBV29-1 to TRBJ1-1; D unclear. The germline gives CDR1 SQVTM, CDR2 ANQGSEA. CDR3 length: 10 residues. Deletions cut 5 bases from V and 2 bases from J, with 3 bases between. The DNA for the CDR3 is TGCAGCGTTCAAAACACTGAAGCTTTCTTT. Residues: CSVQNTEAFF.

The chain recombines TRBV5-4 with TRBJ2-5; a possible D gene is TRBD1 (5 bases). The CDR3 is made up of 15 amino acids. CDR1 is SGHNT and CDR2 is YYREEE in the germline V gene (reference sequence). Deletions cut 7 bases from V and 5 bases from J, with 21 bases between. The CDR3 protein is CASGVDRTQGETQYF. The CDR3 DNA is TGTGCCAGCGGAGTAGACCGGACGCAGGGCGAGACCCAGTACTTC.

The chain combines TRBV5-1 with TRBJ2-3; 10 nucleotides agree with TRBD2. The V gene end was trimmed by 2 bases and the J gene end by 5 bases; junction bases not matched to a gene: 8. CDR1 and CDR2 (germline): SGHRS, YFSETQ. The CDR3 runs to 16 residues. CDR3 protein: CASSFSSGGAGDTQYF. CDR3 DNA: TGCGCCAGCAGCTTTTCGAGCGGGGGGGCTGGAGATACGCAGTATTTT.

This clone was detected once. This chain links TRBV30 with TRBJ1-5, with TRBD1 identical over 9 bases. Losses at the gene ends were 5 bases for V and 4 bases for J; bases not matched to a gene: 0. Germline V gives CDR1 GTSNPN, CDR2 SVGIG (reference sequence). The CDR3 extends over 12 amino acids. The CDR3 region has the DNA TGTGCCTGGGGGACAGGGAATCAGCCCCAGCATTTT. This gives the protein CAWGTGNQPQHF.

The chain employs TRBV6-6 and TRBJ2-7, with TRBD2 matching 7 bases. Germline CDR1 and CDR2: MNHNY and SVGAGI (reference sequence). This CDR3 region has 12 residues. V lost 6 bases, J lost 6 bases, and 5 bases stayed unmatched. CDR3 in DNA: TGTGCCAGCAGGGCCGGGGGGTTCGAGCAGTACTTC. It is translated as CASRAGGFEQYF.

V gene TRBV7-3 combines with J gene TRBJ2-3, with 9 bases matching TRBD1. The CDR3 sequence is 16 residues long. Germline values: CDR1 SGHTA, CDR2 FQGTGA. V was clipped by 6 bases and J by 4 bases; unmatched bases: 11. CDR3 region: CASSFITGGRADTQYF. The CDR3 DNA reads TGTGCCAGCAGTTTTATCACAGGGGGCAGAGCAGATACGCAGTATTTT.